The following is a TCR beta chain sequence with its context. The sample belongs to a study of control samples from healthy donors and cancer patients. Sequencing used immunoSEQ multiplex PCR; TCRdb keeps in-frame clones, though not all of them. Among about 86,000 clones listed, around 90% were seen once. Per the germline V gene, CDR1 is KGHSY and CDR2 is FQNENV. V lost 4 bases to trimming and J lost 5 bases, with 14 bases between them. The CDR3 runs to 15 residues. The V and J genes are TRBV16 and TRBJ1-4; no clear D gene. The sequencing sample was made of PBMCs. This clonotype was obtained from a woman aged 50 to 60 with colorectal cancer. CDR3 nucleotides: TGTGCCAGCAGCCGAACAAGGCAGGAGAATGAAAAACTGTTTTTT. It is translated as CASSRTRQENEKLFF.